In its sample, the clone carrying this T cell receptor beta chain was seen many times. The data stem from a study of T-cell reconstitution after alpha-beta-depleted transplantation in children. Using unique molecular identifiers, the investigators prepared the TCRbeta library. TCRdb reprocessed the PCR reads via MiXCR and lists one record per CDR3 protein. Among over 450,000 distinct CDR3 sequences listed, 8% to 11% were seen once. V was cut by 2 bases and J by 1 base, with 11 bases left in between. Germline values: CDR1 SEHNR, CDR2 FQNEAQ (reference sequence). The CDR3 contains 15 residues. The source is a child aged 2 to 10 with inherited bone marrow failure, due to receive a stem cell transplant. The chain couples TRBV7-9 to TRBJ1-1; possibly TRBD1 for D (5 bases). The sample here was PBMCs, taken before TCRalphabeta/CD19-depleted stem cell transplant. The CDR3 DNA is TGTGCCAGCAGCTTATCGATAGGGGCGAACACTGAAGCTTTCTTT. Its translation is CASSLSIGANTEAFF.